These 10 T cell receptor beta chains came from one sample sequenced in a study of T cell responses to AZD1222 COVID-19 vaccine. TCRdb's table, derived via immunoSEQ multiplex PCR, lists solely in-frame clones and lacks some. The sample has about 110,000 clones, about 90% seen once; the top ten hold around 7.8%. Here the sequenced sample was peripheral blood, taken on day 0 of AZD1222 vaccination. These TCRs come from an adult in good health.

This rearrangement joins TRBV9 to TRBJ1-2; D is ambiguous. Germline V CDR1 and CDR2: SGDLS, YYNGEE. The V end was cut by 3 bases, the J end by 8 bases, with 11 bases between. This CDR3 comprises 12 residues. The CDR3 sequence is CASSAQASGYTF. For the CDR3, the DNA is TGTGCCAGCAGCGCCCAAGCCTCCGGCTACACCTTC.

The J gene is TRBJ1-2, the V gene TRBV5-4; possibly TRBD1 for D (6 bases). The V gene's germline CDR1 is SGHNT and CDR2 YYREEE (reference sequence). The CDR3 covers 15 residues. V was pared by 7 bases and J by 5 bases, with 21 bases between. The CDR3 region is CASQPGQKRGYGYTF. The CDR3 region has the DNA TGTGCCAGCCAGCCCGGACAGAAGAGGGGGTATGGCTACACCTTC.

This rearrangement joins TRBV19 to TRBJ1-1; D not certain. The CDR3 has 14 amino acids. Trimming pared 7 bases from V and 1 base from J, leaving 13 bases between. The germline V gene has CDR1 LNHDA and CDR2 SQIVND (reference sequence). The chain's CDR3 is CASTPFSSNTEAFF. The CDR3 DNA follows: TGTGCCAGTACCCCGTTTTCGTCGAACACTGAAGCTTTCTTT.

The V gene is TRBV3-1 (or the pseudogene TRBV3-2), the J gene TRBJ2-5; D gene ambiguous. V was shortened by 8 bases and J by 4 bases, with 11 bases between the two germline ends. The germline CDR1 and CDR2 sequences are LGHDT and YNNKEL (reference sequence). CDR3 size: 12 residues. DNA of the CDR3: TGTGCCAGCTCCCTCTTTCCAGAGACCCAGTACTTC. This codes for CASSLFPETQYF.

This chain connects TRBV28 to TRBJ2-7; a possible D gene is TRBD2 (5 bases). The CDR3 covers 16 residues. V was clipped by 6 bases and J by 2 bases, with 20 bases between them. Per the germline V gene, CDR1 is MDHEN and CDR2 is SYDVKM. CDR3 amino acids: CASSYLLRVPTYEQYF. CDR3 bases: TGTGCCAGCAGCTACCTACTGAGGGTCCCAACCTACGAGCAGTACTTC.

This rearrangement joins TRBV19 to TRBJ1-6; 7 bases align to TRBD1. The V and J ends lost 10 bases and 7 bases, in that order; junction bases with no gene match: 7. The germline V gene encodes CDR1 LNHDA and CDR2 SQIVND (reference sequence). The CDR3 has 13 amino acids. The CDR3: CATSGTANSPLHF. CDR3 coding DNA: TGTGCCACCTCAGGGACAGCCAATTCACCCCTCCACTTT. The entire variable domain, with the rest obtained from reference TRBV19 and TRBJ1-6, is as follows: DGGITQSPKYLFRKEGQNVTLSCEQNLNHDAMYWYRQDPGQGLRLIYYSQIVNDFQKGDIAEGYSVSREKKESFPLTVTSAQKNPTAFYLCATSGTANSPLHFGNGTRLTVT.

The V call is TRBV9, the J call TRBJ2-1; weak D call: TRBD1 (5 bases). With 5 bases removed from V and 4 bases from J, the gap between germline ends came to 7 bases. This CDR3 contains 12 residues. Germline CDR1 SGDLS, CDR2 YYNGEE. CDR3 sequence reads: CASSTGYNEQFF. The DNA for the CDR3 is TGTGCCAGCAGTACAGGATACAATGAGCAGTTCTTC.

The chain has TRBV19 and TRBJ1-6, with D possibly TRBD1 on 5 matching bases. V was pared by 9 bases and J by 7 bases, with 16 bases between. This CDR3 comprises 14 residues. CDR1 LNHDA and CDR2 SQIVND come from the germline V gene (reference sequence). The CDR3 nucleotides read TGTGCCAGCAGTGGTGAGGGGCGGAATTCACCCCTCCACTTT. It encodes CASSGEGRNSPLHF.

This clone was observed a single time. This chain joins TRBV5-1 and TRBJ1-6; TRBD1 matches 9 bases. Germline CDR1 reads SGHRS; CDR2 reads YFSETQ. CDR3 length: 16 residues. V was pared by 3 bases and J by 12 bases, with 13 bases of the junction left unmatched. The CDR3 DNA reads TGCGCCAGCAGCTCGGGGCCTACAGGGGGCTCGCAACCCCTCCACTTT. Its protein product is CASSSGPTGGSQPLHF.

This chain links TRBV30 with TRBJ1-1, with no clear D. Trimming took 2 bases from V and 3 from J, leaving 10 bases between them. CDR3 size: 13 residues. Germline V gene data show CDR1 as GTSNPN and CDR2 as SVGIG (reference sequence). The CDR3 protein is CAWSTHGDTEAFF. DNA for the CDR3: TGTGCCTGGAGTACACACGGGGACACTGAAGCTTTCTTT.